This T cell receptor beta chain comes out of a study of control samples from healthy donors and cancer patients. The CDR3 covers 12 residues. Per the germline V gene, CDR1 is MRHNA and CDR2 is SNTAGT. The ends were cut back, 0 bases at V and 12 bases at J, with 9 bases in the middle. Profiling relied on immunoSEQ multiplex PCR, and the TCRdb table lists in-frame clones only, not all of them. The sample consists of about 120,000 clones, approximately 90% of them appearing once. The sequence was obtained from a man aged 35-49 years in good health. Sequenced: blood. The chain couples TRBV6-4 to TRBJ2-1; D uncertain. The CDR3 bases are TGTGCCAGCAGTGACTCTTATAGGCGGCAGTTCTTC. This gives the protein CASSDSYRRQFF.